The 8 T cell receptor beta chains given below trace back to one sample, sequenced in a study of shared clonotypes between healthy human individuals. Produced via immunoSEQ multiplex PCR; TCRdb's table is partial and in-frame only. The sample yields fewer than 2.5 million clones, more than 85% seen once. The sample consisted of naive CD4+ T cells from PBMCs. Subset here: CD45RA+ positively selected. These receptors all stem from a man aged 18 to 30 in good health. Some clones in this sample may be carry-over from other donors' samples.

This clone was observed a handful of times. This chain connects TRBV6-5 to TRBJ2-2, with D possibly matching TRBD1 (6 bases). The CDR3 totals 14 residues. Trimming removed 8 bases at V and 5 bases at J, with 15 bases between. Germline V CDR1 and CDR2: MNHEY, SVGAGI. CDR3 nucleotide sequence: TGTGCCAGCCGGCGTGACCAGGGGACCGGGGAGCTGTTTTTT. It specifies CASRRDQGTGELFF.

This clone appeared a single time. This chain joins TRBV7-2 and TRBJ1-4; D remains ambiguous. The germline gives CDR1 SGHTA, CDR2 FQGNSA. The CDR3 has 17 residues. Trimming stripped 0 bases from V and 8 bases from J, with 19 bases between. CDR3 amino acids: CASSLAVDGDSVEKLFF. CDR3 bases: TGTGCCAGCAGCTTAGCGGTGGACGGGGATTCGGTCGAAAAACTGTTTTTT.

As for this clone: Germline and junction disagree at one end, which may indicate a read error. V gene TRBV18 combines with J gene TRBJ2-1; 9 bases are a match to TRBD2. CDR3 size: 15 residues. Germline V gene data show CDR1 as KGHSH and CDR2 as LQKENI. DNA for the CDR3: TGTGCCAGCTCACCACTAGCGGGAGCCTACACTGAGCAGTTCTTC. As protein: CASSPLAGAYTEQFF.

The rearrangement uses TRBV10-3 and TRBJ1-2; no clear D. Germline V gene lookup returns CDR1 ENHRY and CDR2 SYGVKD. CDR3 length equals 12 residues. The V and J ends lost 11 bases and 4 bases respectively, with 14 bases between them. The CDR3 coding sequence is TGTGCCTCCGGGAAAGCCGGCTATGGCTACACCTTC. This gives the protein CASGKAGYGYTF.

This sequence joins TRBV6-1 and TRBJ2-1; no clear D. CDR1 and CDR2 from the germline V gene are MNHNS and SASEGT. The CDR3 covers 14 residues. V was cut by 7 bases and J by 5 bases, with 15 bases left in between. For the CDR3, the DNA is TGTGCCAGCACGGTAGCCCGCAACAACAATGAGCAGTTCTTC. Translating it yields CASTVARNNNEQFF.

The chain links TRBV27 to TRBJ2-2; possibly TRBD1 for D (6 bases). V was trimmed by 4 bases and J by 2 bases, leaving 11 bases between them. Germline assignment: CDR1 MNHEY and CDR2 SMNVEV (reference sequence). CDR3 length: 15 amino acids. The CDR3 DNA sequence: TGTGCCAGCAGTTCCTACAGGGCAAACACCGGGGAGCTGTTTTTT. It specifies CASSSYRANTGELFF.

The chain uses TRBV28 and TRBJ1-1; D gene uncertain. In germline, CDR1 is MDHEN, CDR2 SYDVKM. This CDR3 is built from 15 residues. Trimming left V 3 bases short and J 1 base short, with 12 bases between. In DNA form, the CDR3 reads TGTGCCAGCAGTTTCTTTAGGCACACGAACACTGAAGCTTTCTTT. Translating it yields CASSFFRHTNTEAFF.

The chain combines TRBV6-1 with TRBJ2-2; D perhaps matches TRBD2 (6 bases). Looked up from germline, CDR1 is MNHNS and CDR2 is SASEGT. With 2 bases removed from V and 8 bases from J, the gap between germline ends came to 15 bases. This CDR3 contains 15 residues. The CDR3 DNA follows: TGTGCCAGCAGTGAAATTCTACTAGCCGGGGGGGAGCTGTTTTTT. Translating it yields CASSEILLAGGELFF.